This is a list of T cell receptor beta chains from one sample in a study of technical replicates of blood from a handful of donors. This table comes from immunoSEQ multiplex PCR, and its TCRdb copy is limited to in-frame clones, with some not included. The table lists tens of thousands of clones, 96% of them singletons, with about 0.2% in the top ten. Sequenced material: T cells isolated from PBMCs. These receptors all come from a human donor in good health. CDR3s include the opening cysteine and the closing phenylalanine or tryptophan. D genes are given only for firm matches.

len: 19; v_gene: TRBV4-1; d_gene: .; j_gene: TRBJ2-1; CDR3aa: CASAPWGRETQGVYNEQFF
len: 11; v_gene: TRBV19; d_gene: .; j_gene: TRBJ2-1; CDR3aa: CASRQFNEQFF
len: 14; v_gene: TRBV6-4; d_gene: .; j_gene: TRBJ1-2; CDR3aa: CASSDGPSPYGYTF
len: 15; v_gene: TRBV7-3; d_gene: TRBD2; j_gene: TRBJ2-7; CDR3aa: CASSSSGGAPYEQYF
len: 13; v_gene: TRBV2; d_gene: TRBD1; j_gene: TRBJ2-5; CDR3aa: CASSGDSQETQYF
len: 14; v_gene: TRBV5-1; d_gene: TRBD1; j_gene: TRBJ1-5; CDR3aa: CASSPGTVGKPQHF
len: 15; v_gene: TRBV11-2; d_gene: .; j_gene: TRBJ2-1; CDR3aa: CASSFLAGTYNEQFF
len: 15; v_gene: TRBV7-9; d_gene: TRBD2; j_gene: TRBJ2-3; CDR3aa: CASAPTSGDTDTQYF
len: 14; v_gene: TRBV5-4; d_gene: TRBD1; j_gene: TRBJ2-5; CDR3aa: CASSLVGGTETQYF
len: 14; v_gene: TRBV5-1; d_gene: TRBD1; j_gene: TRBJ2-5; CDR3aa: CASSELGQQETQYF
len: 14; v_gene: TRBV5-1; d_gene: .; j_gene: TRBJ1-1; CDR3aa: CASSLAPGNTEAFF
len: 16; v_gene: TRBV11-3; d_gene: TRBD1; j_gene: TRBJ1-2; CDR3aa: CASSLVGTDIPYGYTF
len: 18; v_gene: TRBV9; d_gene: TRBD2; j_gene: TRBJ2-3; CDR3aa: CASSPRGHGLAGTDTQYF
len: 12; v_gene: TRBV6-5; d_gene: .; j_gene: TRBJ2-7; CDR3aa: CASSSGFYEQYF
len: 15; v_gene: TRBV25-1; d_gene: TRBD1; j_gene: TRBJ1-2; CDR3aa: CASSSDPQGDYGYTF
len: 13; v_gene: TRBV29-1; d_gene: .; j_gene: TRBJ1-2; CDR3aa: CSVHRAANYGYTF
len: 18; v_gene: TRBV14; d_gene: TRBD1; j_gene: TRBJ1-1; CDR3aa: CASSQDSGRGYVNTEAFF
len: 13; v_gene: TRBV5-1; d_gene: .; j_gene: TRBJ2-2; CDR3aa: CASSLVSTGELFF
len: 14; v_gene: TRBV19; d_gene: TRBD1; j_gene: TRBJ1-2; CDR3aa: CASSGRGLGYGYTF
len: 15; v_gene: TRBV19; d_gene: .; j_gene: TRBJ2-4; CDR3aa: CASSRLGLTKNIQYF
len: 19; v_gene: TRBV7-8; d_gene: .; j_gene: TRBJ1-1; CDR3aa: CASSFSKLGLTPKNTEAFF
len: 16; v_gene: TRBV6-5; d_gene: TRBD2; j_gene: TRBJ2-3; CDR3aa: CASSYPTSGGTDTQYF
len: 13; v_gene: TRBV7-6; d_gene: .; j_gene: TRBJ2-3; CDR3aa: CASSSGRTDTQYF
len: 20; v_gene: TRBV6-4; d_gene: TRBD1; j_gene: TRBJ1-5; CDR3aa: CASSDGTSRDGARGVWPQHF
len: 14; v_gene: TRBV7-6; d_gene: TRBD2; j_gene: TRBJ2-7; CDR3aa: CASSLTSEDYEQYF
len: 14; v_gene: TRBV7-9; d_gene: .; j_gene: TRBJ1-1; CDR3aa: CASSPQGGGIEAFF
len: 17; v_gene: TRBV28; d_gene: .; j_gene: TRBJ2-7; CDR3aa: CASSTPPGRPYSYEQYF
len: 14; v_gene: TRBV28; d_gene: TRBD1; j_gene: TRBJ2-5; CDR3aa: CASSSNRGRETQYF
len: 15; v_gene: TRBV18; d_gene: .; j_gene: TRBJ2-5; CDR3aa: CASSPRASGQETQYF
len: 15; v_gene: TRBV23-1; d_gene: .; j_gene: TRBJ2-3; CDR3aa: CASSFPYPIADTQYF
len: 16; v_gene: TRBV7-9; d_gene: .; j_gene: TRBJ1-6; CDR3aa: CASSPVRSSYNSPLHF
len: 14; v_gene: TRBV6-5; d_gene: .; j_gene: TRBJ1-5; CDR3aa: CASSSRDIYQPQHF
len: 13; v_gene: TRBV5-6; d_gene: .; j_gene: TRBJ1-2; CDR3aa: CASSLGQLYGYTF
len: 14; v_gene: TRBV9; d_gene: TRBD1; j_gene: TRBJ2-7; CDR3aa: CASSGNRGAYEQYF
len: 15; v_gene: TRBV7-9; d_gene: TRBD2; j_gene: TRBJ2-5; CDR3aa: CASSFLAGDGETQYF
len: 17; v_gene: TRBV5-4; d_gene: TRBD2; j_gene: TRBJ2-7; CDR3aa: CASSLTLAGDGAYEQYF
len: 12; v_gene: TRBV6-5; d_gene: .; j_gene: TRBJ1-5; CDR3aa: CASTSGNQPQHF
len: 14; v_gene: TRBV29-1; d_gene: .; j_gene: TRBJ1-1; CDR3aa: CSVEAGSQNTEAFF
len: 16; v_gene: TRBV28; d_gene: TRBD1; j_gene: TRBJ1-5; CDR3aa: CASSSWTGMGNQPQHF
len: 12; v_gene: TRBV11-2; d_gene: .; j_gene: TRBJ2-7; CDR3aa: CASSLGAGEQYF
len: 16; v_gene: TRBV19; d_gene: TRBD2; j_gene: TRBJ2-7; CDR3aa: CASSIDREAFTYEQYF
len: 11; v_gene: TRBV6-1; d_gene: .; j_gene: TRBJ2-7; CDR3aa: CASHDTYEQYF
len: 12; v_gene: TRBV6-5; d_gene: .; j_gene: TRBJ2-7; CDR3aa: CASGMSSYEQYF
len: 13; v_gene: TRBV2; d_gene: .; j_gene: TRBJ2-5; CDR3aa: CAAGRGYQETQYF
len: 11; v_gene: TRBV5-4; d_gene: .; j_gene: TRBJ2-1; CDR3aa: CASRFNNEQFF
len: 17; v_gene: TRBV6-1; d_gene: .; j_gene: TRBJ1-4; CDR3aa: CASSEAGLGRGNEKLFF
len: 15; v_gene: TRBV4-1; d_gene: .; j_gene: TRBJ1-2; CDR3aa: CASSTIKSLNYGYTF
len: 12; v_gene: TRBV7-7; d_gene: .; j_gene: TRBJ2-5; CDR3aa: CASSRDQETQYF
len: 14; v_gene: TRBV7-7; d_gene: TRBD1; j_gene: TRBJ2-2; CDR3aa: CASRQGSNTGELFF
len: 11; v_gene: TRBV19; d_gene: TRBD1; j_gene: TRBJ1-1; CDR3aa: CASRWDSRAFF
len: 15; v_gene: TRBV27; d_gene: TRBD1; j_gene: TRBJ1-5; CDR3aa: CASRWTGALSQPQHF
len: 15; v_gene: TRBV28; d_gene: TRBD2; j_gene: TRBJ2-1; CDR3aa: CASSLRSGDYNEQFF